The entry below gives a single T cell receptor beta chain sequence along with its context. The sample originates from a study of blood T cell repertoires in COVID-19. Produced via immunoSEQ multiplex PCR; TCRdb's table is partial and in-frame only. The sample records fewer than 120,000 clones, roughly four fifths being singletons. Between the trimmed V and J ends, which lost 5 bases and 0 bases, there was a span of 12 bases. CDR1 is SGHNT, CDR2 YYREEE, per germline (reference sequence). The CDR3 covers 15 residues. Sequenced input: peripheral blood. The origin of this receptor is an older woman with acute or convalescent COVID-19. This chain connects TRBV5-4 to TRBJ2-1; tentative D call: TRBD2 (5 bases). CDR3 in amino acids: CASSFDRGSYNEQFF. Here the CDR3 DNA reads TGTGCCAGCAGTTTCGACCGGGGCTCCTACAATGAGCAGTTCTTC.